This TCR beta chain was captured in a study of blood T cell repertoires in COVID-19. This clone was counted between two and nine times. V lost 0 bases, J lost 0 bases, and 4 bases stayed unmatched. Germline V gene sequence: CDR1 LGHNT, CDR2 FRNRAP. The CDR3 has 16 residues. The table came from immunoSEQ multiplex PCR; TCRdb's copy has only in-frame clones and leaves some out. The data hold about 250,000 clones, with about four fifths observed a single time. This receptor was obtained from a man older than 75 with acute or convalescent COVID-19. The sequenced sample consisted of peripheral blood. The chain is built from TRBV12-5 and TRBJ2-7, with 8 positions matching TRBD1. CDR3 residues: CASGLVRTGISYEQYF. The CDR3 nucleotides are TGTGCTAGTGGTTTGGTACGGACAGGGATCTCCTACGAGCAGTACTTC.